This T cell receptor (beta chain) derives from a study of cytomegalovirus exposure and HLA in healthy donors (dated 2017 in TCRdb). Turning to the overall study: An earlier analysis of around 600 of the donors reported roughly 300 Gb of sequence data and 117 million unique TCR beta sequences from about 179 million T cells. An earlier analysis of some 500 of the donors applied high-throughput TCR beta sequencing to assess whether each TCR beta V gene segment acted as functional or pseudogenic. Donor age, sex, ethnicity and CMV serostatus were compiled together with the repertoire data. Every discovery cohort repertoire had been produced on one sequencing platform. Four or five DR-DQ haplotypes were handled as single units for association and clustering because linkage in the cohort was strong. Among the roughly 390 genotyped donors, 81% belonged to the genetic ancestry cluster associated with self-reported Caucasian donors. A later genetic analysis used genome-wide SNP genotypes for 398 of the 666 donors, treating that subset as a discovery cohort. The later analysis used no new phenotypic data to find candidate immune exposures, relying instead on TCR beta sequences and their occurrence across donors. To study patterns of TCR occurrence, a later analysis re-analyzed previously published TCR beta repertoires from around 660 donors and added high-resolution HLA genotyping. In addition to the first cohort of 666 subjects, a separate validation cohort of some 120 different subjects was used. Using immunosequencing, the study profiled T cell repertoires from about 650 subjects and related those repertoires to cytomegalovirus serostatus. Class I and class II HLA loci were covered by the typing at four-digit resolution. An early release that covered 640 HLA-typed donors contained around 330 gigabases of sequencing data and some 87 million unique TCR sequences. The study aimed to test whether cataloging public T cell receptors could reveal signatures of past pathogen exposure. Typing coverage varied by locus: about 620-640 donors for A, B, C, DRB1 and DQB1; 500 to 550 for DQA1; over 600 for DPA1; approximately 470 for DPB1. The study combined high-throughput TCR immunosequencing, statistical association of individual TCRs with disease status, and machine learning to predict cytomegalovirus infection status. Among around 400 genotyped donors of the cohort, an average of about 220,000 unique TCR beta nucleotide sequences was sequenced per donor, of which approximately 19% were non-productive. Study-level results and caveats: In a later analysis, HLA-associated TCR beta chains were found to be more clonally expanded and to have lower generation probabilities than equally common non-associated chains. Most TCR sequences were seen in very few donors, while some public TCRs were found in many individuals. Because the 87-base-pair reads could not distinguish some IMGT-functional V segments, including TRBV6-2 and TRBV6-3, those segments were excluded. A further reported finding was that TCR beta sequences accurately predicted the HLA-A and HLA-B alleles for most subjects in the first cohort. It was suggested by the authors that the approach could potentially be generalized to other disease states and immunological phenotypes. The sequencing pipeline was judged likely to have produced a cluster of highly shared sequence variants as a technical artifact. A later genetic analysis reported fewer N-insertions in productive TCRs among donors in an Asian-associated ancestry cluster than the approximately 700-donor mean. Some 15 rarely observed V segments, including chromosome 9 orphons, were excluded from the earlier analysis of several hundred of the donors because counts were too low. The study gave a list of about 150 TCR beta chains associated with cytomegalovirus. For the cohort, immune exposure information was limited to CMV serostatus. Most CMV-associated TCR beta chains appeared to be HLA-restricted in a later analysis, and the HLA associations seemed to be driven largely by CMV exposure. The presence/absence analyses assumed that sequencing depth was roughly uniform across donors, and that assumption may not be true. In a later analysis, TCR association rates were found to vary across HLA loci, with the most associated TCRs seen for DRB1 alleles and the fewest for HLA-C alleles. In a later genetic analysis, a missense DCLRE1C variant was associated with V-gene and J-gene trimming of TCR beta chains, and the association was replicated in an independent cohort. In both the original and validation cohorts, the classifier was reported to diagnose cytomegalovirus status with high specificity and sensitivity. A later analysis associated 15,000 to 20,000 TCR beta sequences with specific HLA alleles at a false discovery rate of 0.05. Assigning TCR associations to individual alleles was difficult when HLA alleles, especially DR and DQ, strongly co-occurred. A later analysis reported that several top co-occurrence clusters appeared linked to parvovirus B19, influenza, CMV and Epstein-Barr virus. In an earlier analysis of 587 of the donors, most TCR beta V segments appeared in productive rearrangements about 90% or about 30% of the time, broadly matching IMGT annotations. Because HLA typing was missing for some donors at each locus, association tests included only the typed subset. This cohort had only TCR beta chains sequenced, and the lack of alpha or paired-chain data limited which features could be detected. Correlated functional status among segregating V segments might be attributable to linkage disequilibrium, but an unknown experimental factor could not be ruled out. A few of the identified cytomegalovirus-associated TCR beta chains were confirmed in vitro to be specific for cytomegalovirus antigens.

The cohort comprised some 680 healthy bone marrow donors. Cohort members were all nominally healthy when sampled, although unrecorded immune exposures were likely present. The donor was CMV seronegative and was included in the group of over 300 seronegative cohort members. Each donor provided a peripheral blood sample, and peripheral blood mononuclear cells were used for TCR beta sequencing. The Qiagen DNeasy Blood Extraction Kit was used to extract genomic DNA from the blood cell samples. The library relied on the immunoSEQ multiplex PCR assay. The multiplex PCR relied on a mix of 60 forward primers for TCR Vbeta segments and 13 reverse primers for TCR Jbeta segments. The CDR3 region of rearranged TCR beta genes was amplified from genomic DNA with a multiplex PCR assay. On the Illumina HiSeq System, the amplified TCR beta libraries were sequenced as 87-base-pair reads. For the original study's pipeline: A later analysis counted about 80 million unique TCR beta chains across the 600 to 850 repertoires, and roughly 10 million of these chains were shared by at least two donors. Raw reads were error-corrected and collapsed into unique sequences by a nearest-neighbor algorithm in which closely related sequences were merged to remove PCR and sequencing errors. V, D and J gene segments were assigned by aligning CDR3 sequences to IMGT reference sequences. Each retained sequence needed at least a six-nucleotide match to both a V gene segment and a J gene segment. A rearrangement counted as productive if the CDR3 had no stop codons and remained in frame with V and J, and every other rearrangement counted as non-productive. Following IMGT convention, CDR3 was defined as the stretch from the second conserved V-encoded cysteine up to the conserved J-encoded phenylalanine. The earlier analysis of some 580 of the donors excluded any sequence lacking an unambiguous match to a single V gene segment. In an earlier analysis of 587 of the donors, a V segment was called functional when productive rearrangements were above 56.7%, and segregating when the standard deviation between donors exceeded 5%. A statistical classification framework was developed to diagnose cytomegalovirus status using the catalog of TCR beta chain sequences. In a later analysis, V and J genes were assigned by comparing TCR nucleotide sequences against IMGT/GENE-DB human TR gene sequences. In a later analysis, CDR3 sequences and most-parsimonious VDJ recombination scenarios were assigned using the TCRdist pipeline. In a later analysis, each TCR beta chain was defined by its CDR3 amino acid sequence together with its V-gene family, and reads without a unique V-gene family were excluded. To address suspected cross-contamination and a sequencing artifact, a later analysis removed under 600 highly shared, low-generation-probability nucleotide sequences. A later analysis calculated a clonal expansion index for each public chain from normalized within-repertoire ranks of inferred template counts. In a later analysis, generation probabilities were computed with a VDJ recombination model fitted to out-of-frame rearrangements, and the resulting probabilities were checked against IGoR. A later analysis scored TCR-TCR, TCR-HLA and TCR-CMV co-occurrence with hypergeometric tests, applying a repertoire-size bias correction to TCR pairs. False discovery rates were estimated in a later analysis by permuting HLA or CMV assignments 20 times. In a later analysis, co-occurring TCRs were grouped with DBSCAN, and TCRdist sequence similarity was added when clustering was performed within HLA-allele-positive subsets. Repertoires with fewer than 30,000 or more than 120,000 public chains were left out of co-occurrence clustering, as were five repertoires with anomalous nucleotide sharing. TCRdb obtained this table from immuneACCESS and retained in-frame rearrangements with V and J assigned. These tables miss some clones; where compared with another copy, unresolved V genes account for less than half of the shortfall, and the remainder is unexplained. D and trimming were read from the DNA, whereas the V and J calls and clone size are those reported in that table. This sample's table contains about 160,000 clones. The ten most abundant clones make up around 1.9% of the sample.

The CDR3 holds 13 amino acids from the cysteine to the phenylalanine. The retained sequence is limited to the CDR3, 39 bases, with the frame set at the first base. The germline V gene yields MNHNS for CDR1 and SASEGT for CDR2. V loses 2 bases of germline sequence and J loses 6 bases, and the interval between the two ends is 10 bases. As concerns this clone: There is no known antigen for this receptor.

Material for sequencing was PBMCs. The chain uses TRBV6-1 and TRBJ1-2; there is no confident call for the D gene. The receptor was derived from a man younger than 40 in good health and CMV-seronegative. The CDR3 protein is CASSELGGNGYTF. The nucleotide sequence is given as TGTGCCAGCAGTGAATTAGGAGGTAATGGCTACACCTTC.